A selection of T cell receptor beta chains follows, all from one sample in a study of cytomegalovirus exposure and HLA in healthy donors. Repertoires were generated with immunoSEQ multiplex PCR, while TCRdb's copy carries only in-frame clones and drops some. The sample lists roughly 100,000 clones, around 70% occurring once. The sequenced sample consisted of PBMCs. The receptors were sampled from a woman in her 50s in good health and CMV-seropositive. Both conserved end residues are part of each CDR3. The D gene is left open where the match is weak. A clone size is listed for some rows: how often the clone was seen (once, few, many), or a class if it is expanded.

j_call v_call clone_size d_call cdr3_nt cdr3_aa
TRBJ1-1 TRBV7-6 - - TGTGCCAGCAGCTTAGCACAGAATACTGAAGCTTTCTTT CASSLAQNTEAFF
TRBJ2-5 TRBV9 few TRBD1 TGTGCCAGCAGCGCTCGACAGGGGCCAGGGGAGACCCAGTACTTC CASSARQGPGETQYF
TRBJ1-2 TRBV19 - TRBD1 TGTGCCAGTAGTCAACAGGGGAGCTATGGCTACACCTTC CASSQQGSYGYTF
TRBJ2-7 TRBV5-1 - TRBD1 TGCGCCAGCAGCTTGTTCCGGGACAGCTCCTACGAGCAGTACTTC CASSLFRDSSYEQYF
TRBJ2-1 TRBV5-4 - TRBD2 TGTGCCAGCAGCCCCGGACTAGCGGGAGTGACCTACAATGAGCAGTTCTTC CASSPGLAGVTYNEQFF
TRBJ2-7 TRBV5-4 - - TGTGCCAGCAGCTGGATGACGGGAGAGCAGTACTTC CASSWMTGEQYF
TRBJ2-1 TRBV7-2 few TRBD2 TGTGCCAGCAGCTTAACAGCGGGAGTCTACAATGAGCAGTTCTTC CASSLTAGVYNEQFF
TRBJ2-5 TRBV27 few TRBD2 TGTGCCAGCAGTTTAACTAGCGGGACGTACCAAGAGACCCAGTACTTC CASSLTSGTYQETQYF
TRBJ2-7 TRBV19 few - TGTGCCAGTAGTAGACGCGTTTCAGGGGCGCGCGAGCAGTACTTC CASSRRVSGAREQYF
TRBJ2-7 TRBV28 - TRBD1 TGTGCCAGCAGCTCGATCCGGGACAGGTACGAGCAGTACTTC CASSSIRDRYEQYF
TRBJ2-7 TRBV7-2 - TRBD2 TGTGCCAGCAGTTCTACCATAGCGGGAGGGCCCGAGCAGTACTTC CASSSTIAGGPEQYF
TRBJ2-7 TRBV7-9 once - TGTGCCAGCAGCGGTGGGGCGTCTAGCTCCTACGAGCAGTACTTC CASSGGASSSYEQYF
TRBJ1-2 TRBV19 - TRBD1 TGTGCCAGTAGTGCGGACAGGGTTATCGGTCGCGGCTACACCTTC CASSADRVIGRGYTF
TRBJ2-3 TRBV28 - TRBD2 TGTGCCAGCAGCCATAGCCCCCGAAGCGGGAGTAGGCCAGATACGCAGTATTTT CASSHSPRSGSRPDTQYF
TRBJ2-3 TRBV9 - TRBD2 TGTGCCAGCAGCGTAGCGGGAGGACGCACAGATACGCAGTATTTT CASSVAGGRTDTQYF
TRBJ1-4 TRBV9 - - TGTGCCAGCAGCGCCGGCGGTAGAGCAACTAATGAAAAACTGTTTTTT CASSAGGRATNEKLFF
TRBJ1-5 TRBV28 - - TGTGCCAGTAGTCCGAGCAATCAGCCCCAGCATTTT CASSPSNQPQHF
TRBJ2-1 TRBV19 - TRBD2 TGTGCCAGTAGTTGGAGTAGCGGGAGTAACTACAATGAGCAGTTCTTC CASSWSSGSNYNEQFF
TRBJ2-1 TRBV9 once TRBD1 TGTGCCAGCAGCGCCCCCGGGACAGGGCACAATGAGCAGTTCTTC CASSAPGTGHNEQFF
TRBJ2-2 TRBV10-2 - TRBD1 TGCGCCAGCAGGACAGGGAGAAACACCGGGGAGCTGTTTTTT CASRTGRNTGELFF
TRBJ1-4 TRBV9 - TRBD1 TGTGCCAGCAGCGACGACAGGGGTAATGAAAAACTGTTTTTT CASSDDRGNEKLFF
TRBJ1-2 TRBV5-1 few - TGCGCCAGCAGTGACCCTACAGGGTTTTCGAGATATGTGGGCTACACCTTC CASSDPTGFSRYVGYTF
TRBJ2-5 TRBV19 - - TGTGCCACCGGGGCCCAGGGGCCAGTGACCCAGTACTTC CATGAQGPVTQYF
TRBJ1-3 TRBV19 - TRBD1 TGTGCCAGTTGGGACAGCCACTCTGGAAACACCATATATTTT CASWDSHSGNTIYF
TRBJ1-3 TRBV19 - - TGTGCCAGTAGTAGTACGACAGACTCTGGAAACACCATATATTTT CASSSTTDSGNTIYF
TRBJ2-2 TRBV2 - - TGTGCCAGCAGGGGCCAATTAAACACCGGGGAGCTGTTTTTT CASRGQLNTGELFF
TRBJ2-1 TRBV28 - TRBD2 TGTGCCAGCAGTTTCATGAAACTAGCGGAGATATACAATGAGCAGTTCTTC CASSFMKLAEIYNEQFF
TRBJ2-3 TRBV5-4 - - TGTGCCAGCAGCCCATCAACAGATACGCAGTATTTT CASSPSTDTQYF
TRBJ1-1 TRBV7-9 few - TGTGCCAGCAGCCCAGGGGCGGGGGTTGTGACTGAAGCTTTCTTT CASSPGAGVVTEAFF
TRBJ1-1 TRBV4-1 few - TGCGCCAGCAGCCAAGGGAACACAGGAGCTTTCTTT CASSQGNTGAFF
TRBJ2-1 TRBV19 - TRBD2 TGTGCCAGTACTATCAGTAGCGGGAGACACAATGAGCAGTTCTTC CASTISSGRHNEQFF
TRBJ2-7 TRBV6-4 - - TGTGCCAGCATCGGGGAAAGAACTTACGAGCAGTACTTC CASIGERTYEQYF
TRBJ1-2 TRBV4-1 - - TGCGCCAGCAGCCAAGAGGCGGGACCTCATAACTATGGCTACACCTTC CASSQEAGPHNYGYTF
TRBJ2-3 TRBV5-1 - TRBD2 TGCGCCAGCAGCTTGGCAGCGGGAACCCTCGGGACAGATACGCAGTATTTT CASSLAAGTLGTDTQYF
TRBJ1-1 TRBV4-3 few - TGCGCCAGCAGCCCCCTGCTTCAGGGTGAAGCTTTCTTT CASSPLLQGEAFF
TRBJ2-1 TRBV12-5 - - TGTGCTAGTGGTTTGGCGACCACAGCGGTGAGCTCCTACAATGAGCAGTTCTTC CASGLATTAVSSYNEQFF
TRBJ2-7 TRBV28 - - TGTGCCAGCAGTTTACAGGGCGGAAGCTCCTACGAGCAGTACTTC CASSLQGGSSYEQYF
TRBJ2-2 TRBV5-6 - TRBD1 TGTGCCAGCAGCTTTGGACAGGGTTTCACCGGGGAGCTGTTTTTT CASSFGQGFTGELFF
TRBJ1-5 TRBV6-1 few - TGTGCCAGCAGTACAGGGCAGCCCCAGCATTTT CASSTGQPQHF
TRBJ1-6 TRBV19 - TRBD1 TGTGCCAGTAGAACGGGGGACAGGGATAATTCACCCCTCCACTTT CASRTGDRDNSPLHF
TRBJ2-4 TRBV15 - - TGTGCCACCAGCAGAGAACCGAAGGGAGACATTCAGTACTTC CATSREPKGDIQYF
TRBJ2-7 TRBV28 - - TGTGCCAGCAGTTTTCACAGGGCCTCCTACGAGCAGTACTTC CASSFHRASYEQYF
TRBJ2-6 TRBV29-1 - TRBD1 TGCAGCGTGACAGGGTCCGGGGCCAACGTCCTGACTTTC CSVTGSGANVLTF